Below, 13 T cell receptor beta chains from the same sample are listed, as sequenced in a study of beta chain features in type 1 diabetes. Study-level results: TCRB CDR3s from Type 1 diabetes patients were moderately but significantly shorter in all four CD4+ subsets.

Isolated RNA was reverse transcribed in full, so expressed TCRB transcripts were sequenced. The repertoire was sequenced with immunoSEQ multiplex PCR; TCRdb's copy has only in-frame clones and lacks some. The table has about 180,000 clones, roughly 8% seen once. No cognate antigen is known for these TCRs. Material: central memory CD4+ T cells from blood. Receptors originate from a man aged 18 to 29 with type 1 diabetes.

Only a few counts were recorded for this clone. The chain is built from TRBV7-2 and TRBJ1-4, with 7 positions matching TRBD1. Unmatched junction bases numbered 5, after V lost 1 base and J lost 3 bases. The CDR3 length is 16 residues. Germline lookup yields CDR1 SGHTA and CDR2 FQGNSA. The CDR3 nucleotides are TGTGCCAGCAGCTTAGGAGGGGGCGAGGCTAATGAAAAACTGTTTTTT. This gives the protein CASSLGGGEANEKLFF.

This clone was observed a few times. The V gene is TRBV5-1, the J gene TRBJ2-3, with D tentatively TRBD2 (6 bases). The CDR3 covers 14 residues. The V and J ends lost 4 bases and 0 bases respectively, with 9 bases between them. Germline CDR1 is SGHRS and CDR2 is YFSETQ. CDR3 DNA sequence: TGCGCCAGCAGCCCGGGGGACAGCACAGATACGCAGTATTTT. This gives the protein CASSPGDSTDTQYF.

The J gene is TRBJ2-1, the V gene TRBV7-8; 8 bases map to TRBD2. Germline CDR1 is SGHVS and CDR2 is FQNEAQ. The CDR3 has 15 amino acids. The junction had 7 bases not matched to a gene; V was cut back by 5 bases and J by 4 bases. The DNA of the CDR3 is TGTGCCAGCAGCATTAGCGGGACTATTTACAATGAGCAGTTCTTC. The encoded protein is CASSISGTIYNEQFF.

The genes are TRBV5-1 and TRBJ2-1; 10 bases match TRBD2. There are 15 residues in the CDR3. Germline loops: CDR1 SGHRS, CDR2 YFSETQ. With 2 bases clipped from V and 5 bases from J, the junction kept 4 bases outside the gene matches. The CDR3 here is CASSLGTSVNNEQFF. The CDR3 coding sequence is TGCGCCAGCAGCTTAGGGACTAGCGTTAACAATGAGCAGTTCTTC.

The V gene is TRBV7-9, the J gene TRBJ1-1, with 10 bases aligning to TRBD1. V lost 4 bases and J lost 4; bases outside the gene matches: 6. This CDR3 is built from 15 residues. CDR1 SEHNR and CDR2 FQNEAQ come from the germline V gene (reference sequence). The CDR3 sequence is CASSSGTGAGTEAFF. CDR3 bases: TGTGCCAGCAGCTCCGGGACAGGGGCGGGCACTGAAGCTTTCTTT.

J is TRBJ2-2 and V is TRBV5-4, with D possibly TRBD1 on 5 matching bases. The CDR3 totals 15 residues. The V end lost 2 bases, the J end lost 6 bases, and 14 bases lay between the germline ends. Germline assignment: CDR1 SGHNT and CDR2 YYREEE (reference sequence). This chain's CDR3 is CASSFLAGSPGELFF. Written as DNA, the CDR3 is TGTGCCAGCAGCTTTTTGGCAGGGTCGCCCGGGGAGCTGTTTTTT.

The chain combines TRBV2 with TRBJ1-5; weak D call: TRBD1 (5 bases). V shed 6 bases and J shed 7 bases, with 13 bases lying between them. Germline assignment: CDR1 SNHLY and CDR2 FYNNEI. The CDR3 extends over 13 amino acids. CDR3 region: CASSGGLGQPQHF. CDR3 coding DNA: TGTGCCAGCAGCGGGGGGTTAGGGCAGCCCCAGCATTTT.

The CDR3 sequence: CATQSGGTNYGYTF. The DNA of the CDR3 is TGTGCCACCCAGAGCGGGGGAACTAACTATGGCTACACCTTC. The rearrangement uses TRBV6-5 and TRBJ1-2, with D maybe TRBD1 (5 bases). Germline V gene sequence: CDR1 MNHEY, CDR2 SVGAGI. Trimming left V 10 bases short and J 0 bases short, with 15 bases between. This CDR3 contains 14 residues.

The V and J genes are TRBV18 and TRBJ1-3; TRBD1 matches at 9 bases. Trimming removed 3 bases from V and 2 bases from J; junction bases left unmatched: 2. The CDR3 totals 15 residues. The germline V gene encodes CDR1 KGHSH and CDR2 LQKENI. DNA of the CDR3: TGTGCCAGCTCACCGGGACAGGGACCTGGAAACACCATATATTTT. Amino acid sequence: CASSPGQGPGNTIYF.

The chain couples TRBV2 to TRBJ2-3; 13 positions match TRBD2. The V and J ends lost 2 bases and 9 bases, in that order; junction bases with no gene match: 2. This CDR3 has 14 residues. From germline, CDR1 is SNHLY and CDR2 FYNNEI. CDR3 sequence: CASSETSGRDTQYF. In nucleotides, the CDR3 is TGTGCCAGCAGTGAAACTAGCGGGAGGGACACGCAGTATTTT.

Note on this clone: The conserved final phenylalanine or tryptophan is absent from the CDR3, which likely points to a read error. This sequence joins TRBV27 and TRBJ1-2; maybe TRBD1 (6 bases). Trimming stripped 7 bases from V and 9 bases from J, with 18 bases between. CDR1 is MNHEY, CDR2 SMNVEV, per germline (reference sequence). The length of the CDR3 is 13 residues. CDR3 in amino acids: CASTASGARSYTL. Here the CDR3 DNA reads TGTGCCAGCACCGCTTCAGGGGCGAGGAGCTACACCCTC.

This clone appeared a single time. The chain has TRBV7-2 and TRBJ2-3, with TRBD1 identical over 9 bases. Unmatched junction bases numbered 4, after V lost 1 base and J lost 5 bases. CDR1 is SGHTA and CDR2 is FQGNSA in the germline V gene. The CDR3 sequence is 15 residues long. The CDR3 sequence: CASSLVDRGIDTQYF. Here the CDR3 DNA reads TGTGCCAGCAGCTTAGTAGACAGGGGGATAGATACGCAGTATTTT.

The table lists this clone with a few counts. This chain joins TRBV7-2 and TRBJ1-1; TRBD1 aligns across 7 bases. The CDR3 runs to 14 residues. The germline CDR1 and CDR2 sequences are SGHTA and FQGNSA. The junction had 2 bases not matched to a gene; V was cut back by 2 bases and J by 2 bases. CDR3 residues: CASSLYRGNTEAFF. The CDR3 nucleotides are TGTGCCAGCAGCTTATACAGGGGTAACACTGAAGCTTTCTTT.